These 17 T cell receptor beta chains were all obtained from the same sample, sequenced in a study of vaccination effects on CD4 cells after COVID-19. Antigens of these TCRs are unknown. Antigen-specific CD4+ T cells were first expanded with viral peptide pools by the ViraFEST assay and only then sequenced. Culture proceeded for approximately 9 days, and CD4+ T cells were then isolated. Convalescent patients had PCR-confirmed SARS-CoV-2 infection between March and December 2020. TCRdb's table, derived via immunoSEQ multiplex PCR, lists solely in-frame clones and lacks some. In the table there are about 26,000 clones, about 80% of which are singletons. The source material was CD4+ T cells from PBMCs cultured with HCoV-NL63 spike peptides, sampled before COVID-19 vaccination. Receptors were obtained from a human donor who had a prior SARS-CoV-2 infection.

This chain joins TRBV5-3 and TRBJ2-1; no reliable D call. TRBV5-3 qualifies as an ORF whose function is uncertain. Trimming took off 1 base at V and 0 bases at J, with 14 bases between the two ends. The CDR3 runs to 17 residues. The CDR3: CARSLRDTQSSYNEQFF. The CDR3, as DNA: TGTGCCAGAAGCTTGAGAGACACCCAAAGCTCCTACAATGAGCAGTTCTTC.

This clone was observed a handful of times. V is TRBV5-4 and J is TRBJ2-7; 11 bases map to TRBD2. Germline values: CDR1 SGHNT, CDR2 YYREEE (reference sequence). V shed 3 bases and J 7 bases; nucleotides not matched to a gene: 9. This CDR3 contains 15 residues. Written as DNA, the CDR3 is TGTGCCAGCAGCTACGTAGCGGGAGGGCCGCGAGAGCAGTACTTC. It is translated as CASSYVAGGPREQYF. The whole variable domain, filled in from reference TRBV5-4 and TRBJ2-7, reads ETGVTQSPTHLIKTRGQQVTLRCSSQSGHNTVSWYQQALGQGPQFIFQYYREEENGRGNFPPRFSGLQFPNYSSELNVNALELDDSALYLCASSYVAGGPREQYFGPGTRLTVT.

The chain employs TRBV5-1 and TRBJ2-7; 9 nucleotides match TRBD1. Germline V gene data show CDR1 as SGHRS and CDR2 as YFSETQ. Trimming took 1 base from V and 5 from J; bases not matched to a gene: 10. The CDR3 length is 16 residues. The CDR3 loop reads CASSLFIGQGFDEQYF. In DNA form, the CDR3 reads TGCGCCAGCAGCTTGTTTATCGGACAGGGGTTTGACGAGCAGTACTTC. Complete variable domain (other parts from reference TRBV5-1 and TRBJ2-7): KAGVTQTPRYLIKTRGQQVTLSCSPISGHRSVSWYQQTPGQGLQFLFEYFSETQRNKGNFPGRFSGRQFSNSRSEMNVSTLELGDSALYLCASSLFIGQGFDEQYFGPGTRLTVT.

Written as DNA, the CDR3 is TGTGCCAGCAGCCAAAACAGGGGTTACGAGCAGTACTTC. It is translated as CASSQNRGYEQYF. V usage is TRBV4-2 and J usage is TRBJ2-7; 7 positions match TRBD1. The CDR3 is 13 residues long. Germline V lookup: CDR1 LGHNA, CDR2 YNFKEQ. V lost 2 bases, J lost 4 bases, and 2 bases stayed unmatched.

The CDR3 sequence is CASNVGGGQETQYF. The CDR3 region has the DNA TGCGCCAGCAACGTGGGCGGGGGTCAAGAGACCCAGTACTTC. The J gene is TRBJ2-5, the V gene TRBV5-1; 7 nucleotides match TRBD2. The CDR3 loop spans 14 amino acids. Germline V gives CDR1 SGHRS, CDR2 YFSETQ. The junction had 7 bases not matched to a gene; V was cut back by 6 bases and J by 2 bases.

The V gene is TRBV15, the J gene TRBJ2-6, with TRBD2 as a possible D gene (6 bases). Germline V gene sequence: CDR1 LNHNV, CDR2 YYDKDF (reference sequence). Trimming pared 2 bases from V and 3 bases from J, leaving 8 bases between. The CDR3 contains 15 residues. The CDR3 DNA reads TGTGCCACCAGCAGAAGCGGGCGTGGGGCCAACGTCCTGACTTTC. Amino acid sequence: CATSRSGRGANVLTF.

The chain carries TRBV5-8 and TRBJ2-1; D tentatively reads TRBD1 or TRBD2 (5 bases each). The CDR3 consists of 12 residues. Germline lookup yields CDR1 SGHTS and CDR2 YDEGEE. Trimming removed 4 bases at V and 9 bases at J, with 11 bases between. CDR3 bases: TGTGCCAGCAGCCGGGACCCCGCTGAGCAGTTCTTC. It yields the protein CASSRDPAEQFF.

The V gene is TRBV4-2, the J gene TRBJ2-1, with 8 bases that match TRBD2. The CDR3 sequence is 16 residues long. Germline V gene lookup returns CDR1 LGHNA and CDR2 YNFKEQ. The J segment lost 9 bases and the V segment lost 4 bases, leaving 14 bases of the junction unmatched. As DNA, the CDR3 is TGTGCCAGCAGCCCGGTGTCGAGTGCGGGAGGTCGTGAGCAGTTCTTC. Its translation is CASSPVSSAGGREQFF.

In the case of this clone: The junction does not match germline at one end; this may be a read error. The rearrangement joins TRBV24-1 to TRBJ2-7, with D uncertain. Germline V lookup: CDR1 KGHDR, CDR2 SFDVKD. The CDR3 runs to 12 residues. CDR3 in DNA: TGTGCCACCGGCCACTCCTCCTGCGAGCAGTACTTC. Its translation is CATGHSSCEQYF.

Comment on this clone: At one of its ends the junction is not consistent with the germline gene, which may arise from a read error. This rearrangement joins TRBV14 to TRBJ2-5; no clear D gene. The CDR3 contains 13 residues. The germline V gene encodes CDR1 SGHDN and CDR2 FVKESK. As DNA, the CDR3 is TGTGCCAGCAGCCAAGACCACCAGGAGACCCAGTACTTC. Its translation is CASSQDHQETQYF.

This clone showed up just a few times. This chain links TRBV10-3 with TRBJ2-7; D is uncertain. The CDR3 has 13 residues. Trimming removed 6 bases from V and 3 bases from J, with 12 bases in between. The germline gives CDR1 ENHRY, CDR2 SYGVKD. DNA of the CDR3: TGTGCCATCAGCCCCGGAATGATCTACGAGCAGTACTTC. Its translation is CAISPGMIYEQYF.

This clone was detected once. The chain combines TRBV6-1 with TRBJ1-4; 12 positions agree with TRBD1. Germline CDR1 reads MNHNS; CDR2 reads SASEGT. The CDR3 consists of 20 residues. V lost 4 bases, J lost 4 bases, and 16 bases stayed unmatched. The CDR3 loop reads CASSAFPAGTGGLGNEKLFF. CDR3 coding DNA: TGTGCCAGCAGTGCATTTCCCGCCGGGACAGGGGGCCTGGGTAATGAAAAACTGTTTTTT.

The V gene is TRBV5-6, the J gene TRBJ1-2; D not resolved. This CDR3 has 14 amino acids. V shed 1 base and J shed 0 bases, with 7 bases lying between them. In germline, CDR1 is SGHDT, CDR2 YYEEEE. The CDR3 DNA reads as TGTGCCAGCAGCTTGTACGGGGCTAACTATGGCTACACCTTC. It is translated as CASSLYGANYGYTF.

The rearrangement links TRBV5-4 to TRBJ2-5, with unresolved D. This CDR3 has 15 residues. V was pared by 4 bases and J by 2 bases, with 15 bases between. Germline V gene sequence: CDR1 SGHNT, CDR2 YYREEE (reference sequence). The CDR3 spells CASSLLGPRQETQYF. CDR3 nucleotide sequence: TGTGCCAGCAGCCTTCTTGGGCCTAGGCAAGAGACCCAGTACTTC.

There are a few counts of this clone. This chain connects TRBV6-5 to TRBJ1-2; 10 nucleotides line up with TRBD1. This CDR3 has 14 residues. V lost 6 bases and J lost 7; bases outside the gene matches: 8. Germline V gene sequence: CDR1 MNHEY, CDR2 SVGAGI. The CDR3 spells CASRSTGGPFGYTF. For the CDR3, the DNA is TGTGCCAGCAGGTCGACAGGGGGCCCCTTTGGCTACACCTTC.

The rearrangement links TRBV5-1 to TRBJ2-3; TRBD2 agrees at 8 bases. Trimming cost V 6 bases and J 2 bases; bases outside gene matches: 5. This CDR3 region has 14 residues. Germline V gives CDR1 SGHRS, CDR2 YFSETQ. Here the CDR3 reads CASNPGGATDTQYF. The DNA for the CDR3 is TGCGCCAGCAACCCGGGGGGGGCCACAGATACGCAGTATTTT.

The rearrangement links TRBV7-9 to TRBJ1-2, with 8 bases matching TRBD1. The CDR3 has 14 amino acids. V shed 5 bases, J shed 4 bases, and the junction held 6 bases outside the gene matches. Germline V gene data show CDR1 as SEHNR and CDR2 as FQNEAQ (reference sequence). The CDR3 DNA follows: TGTGCCAGCAGCCTACCGACAGGGGTCTATGGCTACACCTTC. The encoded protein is CASSLPTGVYGYTF.